Sequencing of this T cell receptor (beta chain) was carried out in a study of blood T cell repertoires in COVID-19. Study as a whole: Spain, Italy and the United States supplied samples that represented acute and convalescent COVID-19.

Clones were read by immunoSEQ multiplex PCR, and TCRdb kept only the in-frame ones, dropping some. The table has around 210,000 clones, approximately 91% seen once; the top ten hold roughly a sixth. CDR1 SGHTA and CDR2 FQGNSA come from the germline V gene. This CDR3 contains 17 residues. After removal of 5 bases from V and 0 bases from J, the junction contained 8 bases not matched to a gene. Seattle cases were enrolled at active infection and followed longitudinally. The rearrangement links TRBV7-2 to TRBJ2-3, with 10 bases identical to TRBD2. The sequenced sample was peripheral blood. The source is a man aged 50 or older with COVID-19, enrolled during active disease. CDR3 sequence (DNA): TGTGCCAGCAGCACCCAGCGGGGGGGGTCTAGCACAGATACGCAGTATTTT. The encoded protein is CASSTQRGGSSTDTQYF.